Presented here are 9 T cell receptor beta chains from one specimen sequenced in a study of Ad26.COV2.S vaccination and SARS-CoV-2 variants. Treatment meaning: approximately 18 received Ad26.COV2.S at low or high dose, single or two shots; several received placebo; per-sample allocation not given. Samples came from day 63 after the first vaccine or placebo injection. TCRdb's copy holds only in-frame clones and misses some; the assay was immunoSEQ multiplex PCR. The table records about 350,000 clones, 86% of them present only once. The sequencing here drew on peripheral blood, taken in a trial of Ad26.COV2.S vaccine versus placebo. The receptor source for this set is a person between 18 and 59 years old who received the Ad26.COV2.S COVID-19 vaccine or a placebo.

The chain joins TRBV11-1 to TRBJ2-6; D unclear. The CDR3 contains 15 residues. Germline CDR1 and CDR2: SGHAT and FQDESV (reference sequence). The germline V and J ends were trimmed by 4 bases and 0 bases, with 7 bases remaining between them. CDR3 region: CASSSDPSGANVLTF. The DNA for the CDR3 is TGTGCCAGCAGCTCAGACCCCTCTGGGGCCAACGTCCTGACTTTC. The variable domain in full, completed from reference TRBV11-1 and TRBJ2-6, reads EAEVAQSPRYKITEKSQAVAFWCDPISGHATLYWYRQILGQGPELLVQFQDESVVDDSQLPKDRFSAERLKGVDSTLKIQPAELGDSAMYLCASSSDPSGANVLTFGAGSRLTVL.

The CDR3 nucleotides read TGTGCCAGTAAAGGAAGGGGTGGAGGCAATCAGCCCCAGCATTTT. This gives the protein CASKGRGGGNQPQHF. The genes are TRBV19 and TRBJ1-5, with D possibly being TRBD1 (5 bases). The CDR3 extends over 15 amino acids. CDR1 and CDR2 from the germline V gene are LNHDA and SQIVND (reference sequence). The V gene lost 7 bases and the J gene lost 2 bases, with 15 bases spanning the gap.

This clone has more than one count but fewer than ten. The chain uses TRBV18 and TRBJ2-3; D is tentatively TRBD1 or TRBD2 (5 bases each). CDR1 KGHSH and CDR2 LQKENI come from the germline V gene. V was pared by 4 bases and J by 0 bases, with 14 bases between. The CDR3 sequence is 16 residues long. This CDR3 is CASSLTGTASTDTQYF. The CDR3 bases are TGTGCCAGCTCACTCACCGGGACGGCCAGCACAGATACGCAGTATTTT.

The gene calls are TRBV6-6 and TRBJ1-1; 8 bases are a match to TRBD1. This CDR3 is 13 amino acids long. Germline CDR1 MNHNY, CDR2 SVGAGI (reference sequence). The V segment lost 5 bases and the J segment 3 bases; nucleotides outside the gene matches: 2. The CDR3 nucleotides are TGTGCCAGCAGTCTGACAGGGGACACTGAAGCTTTCTTT. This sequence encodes CASSLTGDTEAFF.

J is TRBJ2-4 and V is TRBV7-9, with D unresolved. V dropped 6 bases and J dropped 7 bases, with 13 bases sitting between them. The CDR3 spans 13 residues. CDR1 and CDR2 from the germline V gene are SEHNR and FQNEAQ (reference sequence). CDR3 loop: CASRTDHGNIQYF. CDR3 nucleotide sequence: TGTGCCAGCAGGACCGACCATGGGAACATTCAGTACTTC. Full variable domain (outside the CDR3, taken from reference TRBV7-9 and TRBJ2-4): DTGVSQNPRHKITKRGQNVTFRCDPISEHNRLYWYRQTLGQGPEFLTYFQNEAQLEKSRLLSDRFSAERPKGSFSTLEIQRTEQGDSAMYLCASRTDHGNIQYFGAGTRLSVL.

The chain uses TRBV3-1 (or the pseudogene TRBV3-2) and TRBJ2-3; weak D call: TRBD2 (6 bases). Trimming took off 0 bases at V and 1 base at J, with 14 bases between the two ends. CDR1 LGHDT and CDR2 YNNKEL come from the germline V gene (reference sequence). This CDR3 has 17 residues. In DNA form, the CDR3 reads TGTGCCAGCAGCCAAGATCTTGCGGGGCCTCGCACAGATACGCAGTATTTT. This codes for CASSQDLAGPRTDTQYF.

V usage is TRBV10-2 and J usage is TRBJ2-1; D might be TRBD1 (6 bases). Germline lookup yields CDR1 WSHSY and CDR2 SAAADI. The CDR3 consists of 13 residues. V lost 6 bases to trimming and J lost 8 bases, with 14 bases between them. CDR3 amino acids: CASSPQGRDEQFF. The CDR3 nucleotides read TGCGCCAGCAGCCCACAGGGTAGAGATGAGCAGTTCTTC.

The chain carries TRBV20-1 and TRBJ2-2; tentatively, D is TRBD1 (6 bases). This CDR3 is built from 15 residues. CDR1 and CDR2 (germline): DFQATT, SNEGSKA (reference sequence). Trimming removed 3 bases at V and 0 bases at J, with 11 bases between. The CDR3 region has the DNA TGCAGTGCTAGTTCCGGGACACCGAACACCGGGGAGCTGTTTTTT. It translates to CSASSGTPNTGELFF.

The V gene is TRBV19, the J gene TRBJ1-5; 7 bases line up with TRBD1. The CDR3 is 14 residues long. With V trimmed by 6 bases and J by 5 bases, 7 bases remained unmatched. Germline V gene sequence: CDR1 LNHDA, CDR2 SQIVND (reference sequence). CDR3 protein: CASRLTGIDQPQHF. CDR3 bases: TGTGCCAGTAGATTGACAGGGATCGATCAGCCCCAGCATTTT.